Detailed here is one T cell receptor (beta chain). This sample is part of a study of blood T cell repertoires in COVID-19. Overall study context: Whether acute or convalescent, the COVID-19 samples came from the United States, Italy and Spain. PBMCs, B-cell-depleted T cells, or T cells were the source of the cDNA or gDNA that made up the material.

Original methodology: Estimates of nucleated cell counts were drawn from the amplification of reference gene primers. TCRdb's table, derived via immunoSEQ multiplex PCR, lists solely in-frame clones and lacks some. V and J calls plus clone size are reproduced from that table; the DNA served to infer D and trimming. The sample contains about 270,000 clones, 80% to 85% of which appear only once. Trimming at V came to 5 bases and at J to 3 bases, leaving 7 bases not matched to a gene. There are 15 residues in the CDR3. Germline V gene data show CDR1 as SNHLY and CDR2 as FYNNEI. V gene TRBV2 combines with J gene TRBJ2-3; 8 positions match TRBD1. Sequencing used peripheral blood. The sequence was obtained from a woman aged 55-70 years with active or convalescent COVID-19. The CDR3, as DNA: TGTGCCAGCAGTTTGGACAGGGTGGAGACAGATACGCAGTATTTT. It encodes CASSLDRVETDTQYF.